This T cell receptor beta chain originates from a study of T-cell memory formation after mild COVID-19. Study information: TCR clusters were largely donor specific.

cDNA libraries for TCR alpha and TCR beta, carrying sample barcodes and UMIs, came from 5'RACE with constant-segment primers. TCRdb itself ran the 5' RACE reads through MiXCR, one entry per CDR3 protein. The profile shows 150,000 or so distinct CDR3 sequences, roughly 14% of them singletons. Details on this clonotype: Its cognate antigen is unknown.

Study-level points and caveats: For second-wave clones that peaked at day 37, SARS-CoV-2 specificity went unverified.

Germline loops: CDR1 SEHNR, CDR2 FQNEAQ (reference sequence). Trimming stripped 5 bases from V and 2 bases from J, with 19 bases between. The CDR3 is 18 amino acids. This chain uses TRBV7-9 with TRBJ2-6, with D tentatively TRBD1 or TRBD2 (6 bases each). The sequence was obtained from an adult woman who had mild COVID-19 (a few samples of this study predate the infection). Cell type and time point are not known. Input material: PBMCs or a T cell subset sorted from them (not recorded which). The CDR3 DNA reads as TGTGCCAGCAGCCCCGGACAGACGACGGGAGCTGGGGCCAACGTCCTGACTTTC. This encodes CASSPGQTTGAGANVLTF.